Presented here are 30 T cell receptor beta chains from one specimen sequenced in a study of T cell repertoires in cytomegalovirus infection. Antigen specificity for these receptors is unknown. One entry per CDR3 protein results from TCRdb running MiXCR on the reads. Of about 280,000 distinct CDR3 sequences listed, less than 25% are singletons. This sample comprised cultured PBMCs, obtained from culture after CMV antigen stimulation. Source of these receptors: a human donor in good health (CMV status not recorded). Some clones in this sample may be carry-over from other donors' samples.

V usage is TRBV5-5 and J usage is TRBJ1-2, with a weak D call TRBD1 (6 bases). V lost 0 bases, J lost 8 bases, and 17 bases lay in between. The germline CDR1 and CDR2 sequences are SGHKS and YYEKEE (reference sequence). The CDR3 loop spans 15 amino acids. CDR3 nucleotides: TGTGCCAGCAGCTTGGATCGGGGGGCAACAGGAGGCTACACCTTC. Its translation: CASSLDRGATGGYTF. Based on the CDR3 plus reference TRBV5-5 and TRBJ1-2, the full variable domain is DAGVTQSPTHLIKTRGQQVTLRCSPISGHKSVSWYQQVLGQGPQFIFQYYEKEERGRGNFPDRFSARQFPNYSSELNVNALLLGDSALYLCASSLDRGATGGYTFGSGTRLTVV.

The J gene is TRBJ2-5, the V gene TRBV19, with 10 bases aligning to TRBD2. This CDR3 region has 17 residues. V shed 3 bases, J shed 2 bases, and the junction held 9 bases outside the gene matches. Looked up from germline, CDR1 is LNHDA and CDR2 is SQIVND (reference sequence). Here the CDR3 DNA reads TGTGCCAGTAGTATGCCAACCTTAGCGGGAGGTCAAGAGACCCAGTACTTC. It specifies CASSMPTLAGGQETQYF.

This clonotype was observed a handful of times. This chain joins TRBV7-2 and TRBJ2-3, with D possibly TRBD1 on 5 matching bases. The CDR3 covers 14 residues. Germline CDR1 reads SGHTA; CDR2 reads FQGNSA. V gave up 5 bases and J gave up 2 bases, with 11 bases separating them. The CDR3 loop is CASSKGAVTDTQYF. In DNA form, the CDR3 reads TGTGCCAGCAGCAAAGGGGCAGTCACAGATACGCAGTATTTT.

There are many counts of this clonotype. The chain carries TRBV12-3 or TRBV12-4 and TRBJ1-5; D is possibly TRBD1 (5 bases). Trimming pared 6 bases from V and 0 bases from J, leaving 12 bases between. This CDR3 spans 15 amino acids. The CDR3 reads CASSRDGSSNQPQHF. The CDR3 DNA is TGTGCCAGCAGCCGGGACGGAAGTAGCAATCAGCCCCAGCATTTT.

The chain has TRBV7-2 and TRBJ2-1; 7 positions agree with TRBD1. This CDR3 has 12 residues. V gave up 5 bases and J gave up 9 bases; unmatched junction bases: 4. The V gene's germline CDR1 is SGHTA and CDR2 FQGNSA. This CDR3 reads CASSTPGGEQFF. Written as DNA, the CDR3 is TGTGCCAGCAGCACCCCAGGGGGTGAGCAGTTCTTC.

V gene TRBV4-1 combines with J gene TRBJ2-7; a possible D gene is TRBD2 (5 bases). Trimming pared 3 bases from V and 4 bases from J, leaving 16 bases between. The CDR3 is 15 amino acids. Germline-derived CDR1 and CDR2 are MGHRA and YSYEKL. The CDR3 loop is CASSHRNSRAYEQYV. The CDR3, as DNA: TGCGCCAGCAGCCACCGAAATTCGCGGGCATACGAGCAGTACGTC.

The chain uses TRBV4-1 and TRBJ2-7, with 7 bases identical to TRBD2. The CDR3 is made up of 14 amino acids. CDR1 and CDR2 (germline): MGHRA, YSYEKL. V trimming: 3 bases; J trimming: 2 bases; junction bases outside the gene matches: 4. The CDR3 sequence: CASSQGGRTYEQYF. The CDR3 DNA sequence: TGCGCCAGCAGCCAGGGCGGGAGAACCTACGAGCAGTACTTC.

Many counts were recorded for this clonotype. The V and J genes are TRBV7-2 and TRBJ2-5, with TRBD1 identical over 8 bases. The CDR3 covers 15 residues. Germline V gene lookup returns CDR1 SGHTA and CDR2 FQGNSA. Unmatched junction bases numbered 10, after V lost 5 bases and J lost 5 bases. CDR3 coding DNA: TGTGCCAGCAGCGCACCTCGGACAGGGTGGGAGACCCAGTACTTC. Its translation is CASSAPRTGWETQYF.

This clonotype was counted ten times or more. The V gene is TRBV7-2, the J gene TRBJ2-1; no definite D call. Trimming took 6 bases from V and 2 from J, leaving 11 bases between them. In germline, CDR1 is SGHTA, CDR2 FQGNSA. This CDR3 is built from 14 residues. The CDR3 coding sequence is TGTGCCAGCAGGATAAGGCAGACCTACAATGAGCAGTTCTTC. Amino acid sequence: CASRIRQTYNEQFF. Together with reference TRBV7-2 and TRBJ2-1, the CDR3 gives the full variable domain: GAGVSQSPSNKVTEKGKDVELRCDPISGHTALYWYRQSLGQGLEFLIYFQGNSAPDKSGLPSDRFSAERTGGSVSTLTIQRTQQEDSAVYLCASRIRQTYNEQFFGPGTRLTVL.

The sample holds many counts of this clonotype. The rearrangement uses TRBV6-7 and TRBJ2-3; D is perhaps TRBD2 (6 bases). TRBV6-7 is known as an ORF, though its function is uncertain. V was trimmed by 7 bases and J by 2 bases, leaving 19 bases between them. CDR3 length: 16 amino acids. In DNA, the CDR3 is TGTGCCAGCACTCCCAAGTTAACGGGAGTCACAGATACGCAGTATTTT. Its translation is CASTPKLTGVTDTQYF.

The rearrangement joins TRBV12-3 or TRBV12-4 to TRBJ2-3; D is undetermined. CDR3 length: 18 amino acids. Trimming removed 1 base at V and 0 bases at J, with 17 bases between. The CDR3: CASSLGVSILASTDTQYF. CDR3 coding DNA: TGTGCCAGCAGTTTAGGGGTTAGCATTTTGGCTAGCACAGATACGCAGTATTTT.

This clonotype was seen ten or more times. The chain has TRBV7-9 and TRBJ2-3; D is possibly TRBD1 or TRBD2 (5 bases each). The CDR3 runs to 12 residues. With 5 bases removed from V and 6 bases from J, the gap between germline ends came to 9 bases. Germline V gene lookup returns CDR1 SEHNR and CDR2 FQNEAQ (reference sequence). Here the CDR3 DNA reads TGTGCCAGCAGCCCGGGGCCGGATACGCAGTATTTT. Translated, it gives CASSPGPDTQYF.

This clonotype occurred many times. The chain couples TRBV7-9 to TRBJ1-2; D possibly corresponds to TRBD1 (6 bases). Deletions cut 5 bases from V and 0 bases from J, with 16 bases between. CDR1 SEHNR and CDR2 FQNEAQ come from the germline V gene (reference sequence). The CDR3 totals 16 residues. CDR3 residues: CASSRSDSLSNYGYTF. The CDR3 DNA follows: TGTGCCAGCAGCAGATCGGACAGCCTATCTAACTATGGCTACACCTTC. The whole variable domain, remainder taken from reference TRBV7-9 and TRBJ1-2, is DTGVSQNPRHKITKRGQNVTFRCDPISEHNRLYWYRQTLGQGPEFLTYFQNEAQLEKSRLLSDRFSAERPKGSFSTLEIQRTEQGDSAMYLCASSRSDSLSNYGYTFGSGTRLTVV.

Many counts were recorded for this clonotype. The J gene is TRBJ1-1, the V gene TRBV27, with D possibly matching TRBD1 (5 bases). Trimming removed 4 bases from V and 1 base from J, with 13 bases in between. The germline V gene has CDR1 MNHEY and CDR2 SMNVEV (reference sequence). This CDR3 contains 15 residues. DNA for the CDR3: TGTGCCAGCAGTTCCATCGGGACTGGGAACACTGAAGCTTTCTTT. It yields the protein CASSSIGTGNTEAFF.

This clonotype occurred a few times. V gene TRBV7-2 combines with J gene TRBJ2-5, with D possibly being TRBD2 (6 bases). Germline assignment: CDR1 SGHTA and CDR2 FQGNSA. This CDR3 has 14 amino acids. Trimming took off 5 bases at V and 4 bases at J, with 14 bases between the two ends. The CDR3 loop reads CASSRSGGLETQYF. The DNA for the CDR3 is TGTGCCAGCAGCCGGAGTGGAGGGTTAGAGACCCAGTACTTC. Full variable domain (rest looked up from reference TRBV7-2 and TRBJ2-5): GAGVSQSPSNKVTEKGKDVELRCDPISGHTALYWYRQSLGQGLEFLIYFQGNSAPDKSGLPSDRFSAERTGGSVSTLTIQRTQQEDSAVYLCASSRSGGLETQYFGPGTRLLVL.

This chain connects TRBV27 to TRBJ1-2; D is uncertain. In germline, CDR1 is MNHEY, CDR2 SMNVEV (reference sequence). V was pared by 6 bases and J by 4 bases, with 12 bases between. The CDR3 runs 13 residues. DNA for the CDR3: TGTGCCAGCAGGAACAGAACCGGCTATGGCTACACCTTC. It yields the protein CASRNRTGYGYTF.

At least ten counts were recorded for this clonotype. V gene TRBV7-2 combines with J gene TRBJ1-5; D is undetermined. The V gene's germline CDR1 is SGHTA and CDR2 FQGNSA. V was shortened by 5 bases and J by 7 bases, with 15 bases between the two germline ends. The CDR3 runs to 14 residues. This CDR3 is CASSGRVGDQPQHF. As DNA, the CDR3 is TGTGCCAGCAGCGGAAGGGTGGGCGACCAGCCCCAGCATTTT.

This clonotype was counted many times. The chain employs TRBV7-2 and TRBJ2-2, with unresolved D. Trimming pared 0 bases from V and 2 bases from J, leaving 10 bases between. The CDR3 is 16 residues long. Germline V gene sequence: CDR1 SGHTA, CDR2 FQGNSA. As DNA, the CDR3 is TGTGCCAGCAGCTTAGCGGCGCGGCCCAACACCGGGGAGCTGTTTTTT. Amino acids: CASSLAARPNTGELFF.

The V call is TRBV6-1, the J call TRBJ2-2, with TRBD1 matching 11 bases. Germline V CDR1 and CDR2: MNHNS, SASEGT. This CDR3 spans 17 amino acids. Trimming took 5 bases from V and 3 from J; bases not matched to a gene: 8. For the CDR3, the DNA is TGTGCCAGCAGTTCGTTGGACAGGGGGCATCACACCGGGGAGCTGTTTTTT. It translates to CASSSLDRGHHTGELFF.

This clonotype was observed a few times. CDR3 amino acids: CASSFSAAETQYF. CDR3 DNA sequence: TGTGCCAGCAGTTTTAGCGCCGCGGAGACCCAGTACTTC. The rearrangement links TRBV12-3 or TRBV12-4 to TRBJ2-5; tentatively, D is TRBD2 (5 bases). The CDR3 consists of 13 residues. Trimming stripped 3 bases from V and 5 bases from J, with 10 bases between.

This clonotype was counted at least ten times. The V call is TRBV7-2, the J call TRBJ2-5; TRBD2 matches at 8 bases. Per the germline V gene, CDR1 is SGHTA and CDR2 is FQGNSA. This CDR3 contains 14 residues. Losses at the gene ends were 5 bases for V and 8 bases for J; bases not matched to a gene: 10. CDR3 in DNA: TGTGCCAGCAGCCTCCTTCGGGAGGGGACCACCCAGTACTTC. Translating it yields CASSLLREGTTQYF.

This clonotype occurred many times. The chain has TRBV7-8 and TRBJ2-7; 11 bases are shared with TRBD2. CDR3 length: 17 residues. Germline CDR1 is SGHVS and CDR2 is FQNEAQ. V lost 0 bases to trimming and J lost 2 bases; unmatched junction nucleotides: 6. This CDR3 reads CASSLAQLAGVPYEQYV. In DNA form, the CDR3 reads TGTGCCAGCAGCTTAGCTCAACTAGCGGGAGTTCCCTACGAGCAGTACGTC.

This clonotype turned up a few times. The chain joins TRBV7-6 to TRBJ2-7; possibly TRBD2 for D (6 bases). Between the trimmed V and J ends, which lost 1 base and 6 bases, there was a span of 10 bases. Germline V CDR1 and CDR2: SGHVS, FNYEAQ. The CDR3 sequence is 13 residues long. CDR3 nucleotide sequence: TGTGCCAGCAGCTTAGATCTCGGGAGCGAGCAGTACTTC. This encodes CASSLDLGSEQYF. Variable domain in full (rest from reference TRBV7-6 and TRBJ2-7): GAGVSQSPRYKVTKRGQDVALRCDPISGHVSLYWYRQALGQGPEFLTYFNYEAQQDKSGLPNDRFSAERPEGSISTLTIQRTEQRDSAMYRCASSLDLGSEQYFGPGTRLTVT.

This sequence joins TRBV7-9 and TRBJ2-3; tentatively, D is TRBD1 (6 bases). Between the trimmed V and J ends, which lost 5 bases and 2 bases, there was a span of 11 bases. The CDR3 spans 14 residues. Germline V gene data show CDR1 as SEHNR and CDR2 as FQNEAQ (reference sequence). CDR3 amino acids: CASSETGITDTQYF. The CDR3 DNA reads as TGTGCCAGCAGCGAAACAGGGATCACAGATACGCAGTATTTT.

CDR3 nucleotide sequence: TGTGCCACCAGCAGAGACCGACAGGGCCCCGGGGAGCTGTTTTTT. Translation gives CATSRDRQGPGELFF. The chain joins TRBV15 to TRBJ2-2; 7 nucleotides agree with TRBD1. V shed 0 bases, J shed 6 bases, and the junction held 4 bases outside the gene matches. This CDR3 region has 15 residues. Per germline, CDR1 LNHNV and CDR2 YYDKDF (reference sequence).

The gene calls are TRBV29-1 and TRBJ1-1, with D perhaps TRBD1 (5 bases). This CDR3 spans 14 amino acids. The V gene's germline CDR1 is SQVTM and CDR2 ANQGSEA. Trimming left V 7 bases short and J 0 bases short, with 15 bases between. As DNA, the CDR3 is TGCAGCGCCCCGCAGACAGAAATGAACACTGAAGCTTTCTTT. Its protein is CSAPQTEMNTEAFF.

This clonotype has only a few counts. CDR3 sequence reads: CASTASGETYEQYV. The DNA of the CDR3 is TGTGCCAGCACCGCATCGGGAGAAACCTACGAGCAGTACGTC. This sequence joins TRBV6-2 or TRBV6-3 and TRBJ2-7; D may be TRBD2 (6 bases). Germline loops: CDR1 MNHEY, CDR2 SVGEGT. Trimming removed 7 bases from V and 2 bases from J, with 15 bases in between. This CDR3 has 14 amino acids.

This clonotype was observed at least ten times. The chain recombines TRBV7-2 with TRBJ1-5; TRBD1 might be the D (5 bases). CDR1 is SGHTA, CDR2 FQGNSA, per germline. The length of the CDR3 is 15 residues. With 2 bases removed from V and 4 bases from J, the gap between germline ends came to 12 bases. This CDR3 is CASSLLMSGNQPQHF. CDR3 nucleotide sequence: TGTGCCAGCAGCTTACTGATGTCAGGGAATCAGCCCCAGCATTTT.

The rearrangement links TRBV12-3 or TRBV12-4 to TRBJ1-3; D call uncertain. The CDR3 contains 15 residues. Trimming took off 2 bases at V and 0 bases at J, with 8 bases between the two ends. The DNA of the CDR3 is TGTGCCAGCAGTTTATGGCCGCACTCTGGAAACACCATATATTTT. It specifies CASSLWPHSGNTIYF.

This chain connects TRBV7-9 to TRBJ1-2; tentative D call: TRBD1 (6 bases). V gave up 2 bases and J gave up 6 bases, with 10 bases separating them. The CDR3 sequence is 13 residues long. Germline assignment: CDR1 SEHNR and CDR2 FQNEAQ (reference sequence). The CDR3 sequence is CASSLRGKNGYTF. For the CDR3, the DNA is TGTGCCAGCAGCTTAAGGGGGAAGAATGGCTACACCTTC.